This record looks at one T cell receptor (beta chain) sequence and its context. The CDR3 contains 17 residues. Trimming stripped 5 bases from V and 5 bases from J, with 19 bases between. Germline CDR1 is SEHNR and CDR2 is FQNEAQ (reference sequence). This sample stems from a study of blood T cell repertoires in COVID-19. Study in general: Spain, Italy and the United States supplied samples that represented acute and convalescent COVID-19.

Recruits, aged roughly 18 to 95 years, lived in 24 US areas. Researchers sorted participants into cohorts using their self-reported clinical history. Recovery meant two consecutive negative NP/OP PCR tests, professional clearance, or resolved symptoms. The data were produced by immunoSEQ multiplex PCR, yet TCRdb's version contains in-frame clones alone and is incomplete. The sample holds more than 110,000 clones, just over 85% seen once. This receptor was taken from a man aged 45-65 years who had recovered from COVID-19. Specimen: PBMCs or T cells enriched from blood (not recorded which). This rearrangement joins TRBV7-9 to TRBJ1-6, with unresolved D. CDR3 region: CASSSVLTGINNSPLHF. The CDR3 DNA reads TGTGCCAGCAGCAGCGTTTTAACCGGGATAAATAATTCACCCCTCCACTTT.